This TCR beta chain was sequenced during a study of CD8 T cells in ankylosing spondylitis. In this sample, this clonotype turned up a few times. Its specificity is unknown. Via MiXCR, TCRdb re-called the 5' RACE reads, giving one row per CDR3 protein. The data contain under 550,000 distinct CDR3 sequences, approximately 26% of them singletons. Trimming pared 3 bases from V and 4 bases from J, leaving 9 bases between. Germline assignment: CDR1 SGHRS and CDR2 YFSETQ. CDR3 size: 13 residues. Study-level points and caveats: Disease-associated clonotypes exhibited CD8+ identity and were relatively infrequent in peripheral blood. A motif of fewer than ten highly homologous TCR beta variants was seen as apparently characteristic of ankylosing spondylitis blood. Reportedly, significant enrichment of disease-linked clones occurred in matched ankylosing spondylitis synovial fluid.

Input material: blood, either unsorted or a sorted T cell fraction (not recorded which). This clonotype originated in a male donor with ankylosing spondylitis. The rearrangement uses TRBV5-1 and TRBJ2-3; D possibly corresponds to TRBD1 (5 bases). CDR3 amino acids: CASSSGPADTQYF. The CDR3 DNA reads as TGCGCCAGCAGCTCAGGGCCCGCAGATACGCAGTATTTT. The full variable domain, in which reference TRBV5-1 and TRBJ2-3 provide the parts outside the CDR3, is KAGVTQTPRYLIKTRGQQVTLSCSPISGHRSVSWYQQTPGQGLQFLFEYFSETQRNKGNFPGRFSGRQFSNSRSEMNVSTLELGDSALYLCASSSGPADTQYFGPGTRLTVL.